This T cell receptor beta chain is drawn from a study of OX40 agonist ivuxolimab in advanced cancers. Turning to the overall study: Ivuxolimab, which targeted the costimulatory receptor OX40 (CD134), was an agonistic, fully human IgG2 monoclonal antibody. Intravenous ivuxolimab was administered to patients every 2 weeks at six dose levels: 0.01, 0.1, 0.3, 1.5, 3 and 10 mg/kg. Among the roughly 50 dose-escalation patients, around 20 had hepatocellular carcinoma, approximately 15 melanoma, 9 renal cell carcinoma and 9 head and neck cancer. A male proportion of about 79% and a mean age of 60 years, ranging from roughly 23 to 90, were recorded for the dose-escalation cohort. Patients were allowed to have had prior anti-PD-1, anti-PD-L1 or anti-CTLA-4 therapy, and approximately 40% of the dose-escalation patients had previously received checkpoint inhibitors. Partial responses occurred in three dose-escalation patients: two with cutaneous melanoma and one with hepatocellular carcinoma. Peripheral TCRbeta sequencing aimed to test whether ivuxolimab altered TCR sequence diversity and caused clonal T-cell expansion. The monotherapy dose-escalation portion (N ≈ 52 patients) of the phase I ivuxolimab trial is reported in the paper. What the study reported, not specific to this receptor: After ivuxolimab, CD8+ T cells had more expanded clones than CD4+ T cells on average. In partial responders in the 0.1-3.0 mg/kg groups, normalized peripheral clonal expansion was found to be among the lowest, especially among CD8+ T cells. Low levels of normalized T-cell clonal expansion were also seen in some nonresponding patients. The antigen specificity of the clonally expanded peripheral T cells was not determined. At doses of 0.1 to 3.0 mg/kg, clonal expansion of both CD4+ and CD8+ T cells in blood was seen between baseline and week 6.

The trial excluded patients who had a history of autoimmune disease or who were on systemic immunosuppression. In every dose cohort, peripheral blood was drawn for TCR sequencing at baseline, cycle 4 day 1, and cycle 7 day 1. Samples were obtained from an open-label, multicenter, first-in-human phase I dose-escalation trial of ivuxolimab. The trial enrolled adults with locally advanced or metastatic head and neck squamous cell, hepatocellular, melanoma or renal cell carcinoma. Before TCR sequencing, CD4+ and CD8+ T cells were separately sorted from peripheral blood. The germline V gene gives CDR1 as SGHNT and CDR2 as YENEEA. From the cysteine up to the phenylalanine, the CDR3 has a length of 17 residues. The CDR3 DNA has 51 bases and is translated from base 1. Trimmed from V: 3 bases; trimmed from J: 7 bases; junction bases lacking a gene match: 11. To note about this clone: There is no known antigen for this receptor. One base away there is no much larger clone; base qualities are not given.

To sequence the TCRbeta CDR3 region, genomic DNA was isolated from the sorted cells. The immunoSEQ Assay was used for sequencing of TCRbeta CDR3 regions. This is the immuneACCESS table as TCRdb keeps it, with only in-frame sequences that have V and J called. A part of the clones is gone; compared with another copy, unresolved V genes explain less than half, and the rest is unexplained. This sample comprises some 49,000 clones, about nine tenths of them detected only once. 40% to 65% of the sample is in the top ten clones. The specimen was CD4+ or CD8+ T cells sorted from blood, collected in a trial of the OX40 agonist ivuxolimab. The sequence is built from TRBV11-3 and TRBJ2-1; a stretch of 11 junction bases matches TRBD1. The sequence derives from an adult with an advanced solid tumor such as melanoma, head and neck, liver or kidney cancer. The CDR3 reads CASSFTLLGTGGNEQFF. The sequenced DNA is TGTGCCAGCAGCTTTACTTTGCTTGGGACAGGGGGTAATGAGCAGTTCTTC.